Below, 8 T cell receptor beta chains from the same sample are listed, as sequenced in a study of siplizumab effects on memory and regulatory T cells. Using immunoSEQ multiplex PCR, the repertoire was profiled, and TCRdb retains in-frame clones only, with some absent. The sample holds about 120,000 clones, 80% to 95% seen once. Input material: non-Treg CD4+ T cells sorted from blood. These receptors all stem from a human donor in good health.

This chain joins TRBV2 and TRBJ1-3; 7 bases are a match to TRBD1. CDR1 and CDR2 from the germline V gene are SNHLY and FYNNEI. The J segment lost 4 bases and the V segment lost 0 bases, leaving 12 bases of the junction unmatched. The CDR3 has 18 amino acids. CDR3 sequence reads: CASSEALPITGVGNTIYF. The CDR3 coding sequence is TGTGCCAGCAGTGAAGCGCTCCCGATCACAGGGGTAGGAAACACCATATATTTT.

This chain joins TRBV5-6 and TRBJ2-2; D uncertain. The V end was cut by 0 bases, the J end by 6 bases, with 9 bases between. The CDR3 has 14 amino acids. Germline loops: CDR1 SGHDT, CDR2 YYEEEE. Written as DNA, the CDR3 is TGTGCCAGCAGCTTGGGGGCCCCCGCCGGGGAGCTGTTTTTT. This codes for CASSLGAPAGELFF.

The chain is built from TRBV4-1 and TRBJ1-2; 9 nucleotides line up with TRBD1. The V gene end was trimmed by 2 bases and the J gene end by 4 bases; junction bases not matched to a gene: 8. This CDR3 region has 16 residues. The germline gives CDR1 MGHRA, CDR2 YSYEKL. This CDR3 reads CASSQRSGQGPYGYTF. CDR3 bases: TGCGCCAGCAGCCAACGGAGCGGACAGGGGCCCTATGGCTACACCTTC.

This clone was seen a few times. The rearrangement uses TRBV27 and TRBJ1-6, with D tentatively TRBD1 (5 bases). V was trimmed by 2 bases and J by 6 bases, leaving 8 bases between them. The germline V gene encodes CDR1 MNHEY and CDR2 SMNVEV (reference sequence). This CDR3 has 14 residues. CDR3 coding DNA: TGTGCCAGCAGTTTAGGGGCCAGTAATTCACCCCTCCACTTT. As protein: CASSLGASNSPLHF.

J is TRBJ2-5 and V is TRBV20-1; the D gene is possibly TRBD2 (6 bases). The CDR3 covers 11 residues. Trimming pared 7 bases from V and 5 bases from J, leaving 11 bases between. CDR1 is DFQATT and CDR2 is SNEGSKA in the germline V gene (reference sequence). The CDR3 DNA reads TGCAGTGTCGGGGGTCTGGAGACCCAGTACTTC. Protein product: CSVGGLETQYF.

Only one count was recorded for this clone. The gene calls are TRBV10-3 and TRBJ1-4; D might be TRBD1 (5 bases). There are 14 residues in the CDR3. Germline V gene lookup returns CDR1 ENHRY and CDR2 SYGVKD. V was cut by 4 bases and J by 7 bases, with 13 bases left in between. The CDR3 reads CAISARDGGEKLFF. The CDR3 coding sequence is TGTGCCATCAGTGCCCGGGACGGCGGTGAAAAACTGTTTTTT.

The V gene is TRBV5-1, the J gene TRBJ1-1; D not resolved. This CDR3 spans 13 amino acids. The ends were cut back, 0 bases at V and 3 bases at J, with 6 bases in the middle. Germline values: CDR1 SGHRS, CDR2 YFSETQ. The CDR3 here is CASSLEEYTEAFF. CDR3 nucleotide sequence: TGCGCCAGCAGCTTGGAGGAGTACACTGAAGCTTTCTTT.

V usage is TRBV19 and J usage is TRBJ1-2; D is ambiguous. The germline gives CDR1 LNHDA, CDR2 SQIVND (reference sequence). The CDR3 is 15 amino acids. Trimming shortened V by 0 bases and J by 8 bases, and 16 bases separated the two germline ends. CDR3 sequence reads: CASSIESGPSQGYTF. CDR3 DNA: TGTGCCAGTAGTATAGAAAGCGGACCGAGTCAAGGCTACACCTTC. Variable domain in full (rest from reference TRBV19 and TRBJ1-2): DGGITQSPKYLFRKEGQNVTLSCEQNLNHDAMYWYRQDPGQGLRLIYYSQIVNDFQKGDIAEGYSVSREKKESFPLTVTSAQKNPTAFYLCASSIESGPSQGYTFGSGTRLTVV.